The 27 T cell receptor beta chains in this list originate from one sample, sequenced in a study of a mutant IDH1 vaccine in newly diagnosed glioma. Time point of the sample: week 35, safety follow-up. Doses consisted of 300 ug of mutant IDH1 20-mer peptide each, paired with topical imiquimod. Their antigen targets remain unknown. Measured with immunoSEQ multiplex PCR; TCRdb has only the in-frame clones, and not every one. The table includes about 48,000 clones, around four fifths detected once. Sequences were derived from PBMCs, sampled from a glioma patient whose treatment included an IDH1 peptide vaccine. These receptors all stem from a middle-aged man with glioma.

The V gene is TRBV10-2, the J gene TRBJ2-3; no firm D call. This CDR3 contains 15 residues. Germline V gives CDR1 WSHSY, CDR2 SAAADI. V was pared by 3 bases and J by 2 bases, with 12 bases between. In nucleotides, the CDR3 is TGCGCCAGCAGTGAAACCTCCCAACCCACAGATACGCAGTATTTT. Protein sequence: CASSETSQPTDTQYF.

The V and J genes are TRBV2 and TRBJ2-7; D possibly corresponds to TRBD2 (6 bases). There are 13 residues in the CDR3. Trimming removed 3 bases from V and 3 bases from J, with 9 bases in between. Looked up from germline, CDR1 is SNHLY and CDR2 is FYNNEI. The CDR3 DNA reads TGTGCCAGCAGTGACCCCGGGGGCTACGAGCAGTACTTC. Translating it yields CASSDPGGYEQYF.

This chain joins TRBV7-9 and TRBJ1-5; D perhaps matches TRBD1 (5 bases). Trimming pared 5 bases from V and 4 bases from J, leaving 12 bases between. CDR1 is SEHNR and CDR2 is FQNEAQ in the germline V gene (reference sequence). The CDR3 contains 14 residues. CDR3 residues: CASSLGGGNQPQHF. Here the CDR3 DNA reads TGTGCCAGCAGCCTCGGGGGTGGGAATCAGCCCCAGCATTTT.

The chain joins TRBV4-1 to TRBJ2-3; 8 positions agree with TRBD2. The germline CDR1 and CDR2 sequences are MGHRA and YSYEKL. Trimming at V came to 2 bases and at J to 8 bases, leaving 12 bases not matched to a gene. The CDR3 spans 16 residues. CDR3: CASSQHSGGAQGTQYF. DNA of the CDR3: TGCGCCAGCAGCCAACATTCGGGGGGGGCCCAAGGTACGCAGTATTTT.

The rearrangement links TRBV2 to TRBJ1-6; D is possibly TRBD1 (6 bases). Germline V gives CDR1 SNHLY, CDR2 FYNNEI. Trimming pared 8 bases from V and 9 bases from J, leaving 17 bases between. The CDR3 is 14 residues long. CDR3 residues: CASSGMGGGSPLHF. CDR3 bases: TGTGCCAGCTCGGGGATGGGGGGCGGTTCACCCCTCCACTTT.

J is TRBJ2-5 and V is TRBV9, with D possibly matching TRBD1 (7 bases). Germline assignment: CDR1 SGDLS and CDR2 YYNGEE. Trimming removed 3 bases from V and 3 bases from J, with 24 bases in between. This CDR3 has 18 residues. This chain's CDR3 is CASSGGDSPGGLEETQYF. DNA of the CDR3: TGTGCCAGCAGCGGAGGGGATTCGCCAGGGGGGTTGGAAGAGACCCAGTACTTC.

The chain has TRBV30 and TRBJ2-2, with 9 bases identical to TRBD2. The ends lost 5 bases at V and 4 bases at J; junction bases unmatched: 14. CDR3 length: 17 amino acids. The germline gives CDR1 GTSNPN, CDR2 SVGIG (reference sequence). CDR3 loop: CAWSPSRGGRITGELFF. CDR3 DNA sequence: TGTGCCTGGTCCCCATCGCGGGGGGGGCGTATCACCGGGGAGCTGTTTTTT.

This rearrangement joins TRBV11-2 to TRBJ2-3; 7 bases are a match to TRBD2. V trimming: 5 bases; J trimming: 4 bases; junction bases outside the gene matches: 3. The CDR3 extends over 13 amino acids. CDR1 and CDR2 from the germline V gene are SGHAT and FQNNGV. The CDR3 sequence is CASSRSGADTQYF. Written as DNA, the CDR3 is TGTGCCAGCAGCAGAAGCGGGGCAGATACGCAGTATTTT.

This clone was found a few times. The V and J genes are TRBV4-1 and TRBJ2-3; tentative D call: TRBD2 (6 bases). The CDR3 length is 15 residues. Deletions cut 2 bases from V and 0 bases from J, with 9 bases between. Germline-derived CDR1 and CDR2 are MGHRA and YSYEKL. The CDR3 is CASSQSGTSTDTQYF. The CDR3 nucleotides read TGCGCCAGCAGCCAATCCGGGACTAGCACAGATACGCAGTATTTT.

The chain recombines TRBV5-4 with TRBJ1-6; weak D call: TRBD1 (5 bases). V lost 5 bases, J lost 10 bases, and 13 bases lay in between. CDR1 is SGHNT and CDR2 is YYREEE in the germline V gene (reference sequence). The CDR3 has 13 amino acids. This CDR3 is CASSFSEGSPLHF. As DNA, the CDR3 is TGTGCCAGCAGTTTCTCCGAGGGGTCACCCCTCCACTTT.

The chain uses TRBV18 and TRBJ2-7, with a possible D match to TRBD1 (5 bases). Per germline, CDR1 KGHSH and CDR2 LQKENI. The CDR3 has 14 amino acids. Trimming shortened V by 4 bases and J by 5 bases, and 15 bases separated the two germline ends. CDR3 loop: CASSRTTQGDEQYF. CDR3 sequence (DNA): TGTGCCAGCTCACGAACAACTCAGGGTGACGAGCAGTACTTC. Using reference TRBV18 and TRBJ2-7 for the parts outside the CDR3, the full variable domain is NAGVMQNPRHLVRRRGQEARLRCSPMKGHSHVYWYRQLPEEGLKFMVYLQKENIIDESGMPKERFSAEFPKEGPSILRIQQVVRGDSAAYFCASSRTTQGDEQYFGPGTRLTVT.

The V and J genes are TRBV6-5 and TRBJ1-1, with TRBD1 identical over 8 bases. The J segment lost 8 bases and the V segment lost 2 bases, leaving 4 bases of the junction unmatched. CDR3 length: 13 residues. CDR1 and CDR2 from the germline V gene are MNHEY and SVGAGI. This chain's CDR3 is CASSYIQGGEAFF. The CDR3 DNA reads TGTGCCAGCAGTTACATACAGGGGGGAGAAGCTTTCTTT.

Only one count was recorded for this clone. V usage is TRBV7-8 and J usage is TRBJ1-6; possible D gene TRBD1, 5 bases. Between the trimmed V and J ends, which lost 5 bases and 10 bases, there was a span of 18 bases. The germline CDR1 and CDR2 sequences are SGHVS and FQNEAQ. The CDR3 runs to 15 residues. DNA of the CDR3: TGTGCCAGCAGCCCTACGGGGGATTGGAGATCACCCCTCCACTTT. Amino acid sequence: CASSPTGDWRSPLHF.

The rearrangement joins TRBV2 to TRBJ1-1; TRBD1 matches 9 bases. The V gene end was trimmed by 6 bases and the J gene end by 5 bases; junction bases not matched to a gene: 1. This CDR3 region has 12 residues. CDR1 is SNHLY and CDR2 is FYNNEI in the germline V gene. In DNA, the CDR3 is TGTGCCAGCAGGGGGACAGGGACTGAAGCTTTCTTT. Translating gives CASRGTGTEAFF.

The J gene is TRBJ1-2, the V gene TRBV29-1, with TRBD1 as a possible D gene (6 bases). V dropped 8 bases and J dropped 6 bases, with 7 bases sitting between them. CDR1 is SQVTM, CDR2 ANQGSEA, per germline. The CDR3 has 9 residues. The CDR3 nucleotides are TGCAGCTACAGGGATGGCTACACCTTC. Its protein is CSYRDGYTF.

This clone was counted only a few times. J is TRBJ2-5 and V is TRBV6-5, with D unresolved. Germline values: CDR1 MNHEY, CDR2 SVGAGI. The CDR3 sequence is 14 residues long. Trimming removed 6 bases at V and 7 bases at J, with 18 bases between. Here the CDR3 reads CASSPRINLRTQYF. The DNA for the CDR3 is TGTGCCAGCAGCCCTAGGATCAACCTCCGGACCCAGTACTTC.

J is TRBJ2-1 and V is TRBV5-8, with 13 positions matching TRBD2. Per germline, CDR1 SGHTS and CDR2 YDEGEE. Trimming at V came to 4 bases and at J to 8 bases, leaving 18 bases not matched to a gene. The CDR3 is 19 residues long. The chain's CDR3 is CASSLGLRLAGGPSDEQFF. CDR3 DNA sequence: TGTGCCAGCAGCCTGGGACTCCGACTAGCGGGGGGACCTAGCGATGAGCAGTTCTTC.

This clone was seen a single time. The rearrangement links TRBV6-5 to TRBJ2-1; 14 nucleotides match TRBD2. Germline trimming cut 6 bases from V and 9 bases from J; bases unmatched to any gene: 7. The germline V gene has CDR1 MNHEY and CDR2 SVGAGI. CDR3 length: 15 residues. The CDR3 is CASRTATSGGAEQFF. The CDR3 DNA is TGTGCCAGCAGAACCGCGACTAGCGGGGGGGCTGAGCAGTTCTTC.

The chain joins TRBV30 to TRBJ1-4; D remains ambiguous. Trimming cost V 0 bases and J 0 bases, with 14 bases left between them. The CDR3 loop spans 17 amino acids. CDR1 is GTSNPN and CDR2 is SVGIG in the germline V gene (reference sequence). The CDR3 DNA reads TGTGCCTGGAGTGTAGGTAGTTTCTCATCAACTAATGAAAAACTGTTTTTT. Translated: CAWSVGSFSSTNEKLFF.

The chain uses TRBV6-5 and TRBJ1-1; D might be TRBD1 (5 bases). Germline V CDR1 and CDR2: MNHEY, SVGAGI. Trimming stripped 3 bases from V and 5 bases from J, with 10 bases between. The CDR3 is 13 amino acids. CDR3 loop: CASSYQGGTEAFF. The CDR3 DNA reads TGTGCCAGCAGTTATCAGGGAGGGACTGAAGCTTTCTTT.

This clone came up a few times. The chain is built from TRBV7-9 and TRBJ1-2, with D possibly being TRBD1 (5 bases). The CDR3 loop spans 11 amino acids. V shed 3 bases and J shed 7 bases, with 6 bases lying between them. Germline CDR1 is SEHNR and CDR2 is FQNEAQ (reference sequence). CDR3 region: CASSLTVGYTF. The CDR3, as DNA: TGTGCCAGCAGCTTGACAGTTGGCTACACCTTC.

The chain has TRBV19 and TRBJ2-3; TRBD2 might be the D (6 bases). Germline CDR1 is LNHDA and CDR2 is SQIVND (reference sequence). V lost 0 bases to trimming and J lost 2 bases, with 12 bases between them. The CDR3 extends over 16 amino acids. The CDR3, as DNA: TGTGCCAGTAGTATAGATGTGGGGGGTTACACAGATACGCAGTATTTT. This sequence encodes CASSIDVGGYTDTQYF. Full variable domain (rest looked up from reference TRBV19 and TRBJ2-3): DGGITQSPKYLFRKEGQNVTLSCEQNLNHDAMYWYRQDPGQGLRLIYYSQIVNDFQKGDIAEGYSVSREKKESFPLTVTSAQKNPTAFYLCASSIDVGGYTDTQYFGPGTRLTVL.

This clone showed up just a few times. The chain links TRBV20-1 to TRBJ2-4; D gene uncertain. V was cut by 3 bases and J by 5 bases, with 5 bases left in between. The CDR3 has 11 residues. The germline CDR1 and CDR2 sequences are DFQATT and SNEGSKA (reference sequence). The CDR3 loop reads CSARVENIQYF. CDR3 DNA sequence: TGCAGTGCTAGGGTGGAAAACATTCAGTACTTC.

This chain connects TRBV7-2 to TRBJ1-3, with D tentatively TRBD1 (5 bases). Germline CDR1 reads SGHTA; CDR2 reads FQGNSA. This CDR3 has 16 amino acids. The V end lost 5 bases, the J end lost 2 bases, and 16 bases lay between the germline ends. CDR3 nucleotides: TGTGCCAGCAGCCCATACGGCAGGGCGGCTGGAAACACCATATATTTT. Encoded protein: CASSPYGRAAGNTIYF.

The chain carries TRBV7-2 and TRBJ2-2; D is undetermined. V lost 2 bases and J 7 bases, leaving 8 bases between the germline ends. Germline CDR1 and CDR2: SGHTA and FQGNSA. This CDR3 is 13 amino acids long. CDR3 in amino acids: CASSLLENGELFF. For the CDR3, the DNA is TGTGCCAGCAGCTTACTCGAGAACGGGGAGCTGTTTTTT.

The J gene is TRBJ2-7, the V gene TRBV6-5; 8 bases fit TRBD2. The trim removed 6 bases at V and 8 bases at J, leaving 12 bases unmatched. CDR1 is MNHEY, CDR2 SVGAGI, per germline. CDR3 length: 14 residues. CDR3 region: CASRRGGESQKQYF. The CDR3 bases are TGTGCCAGCAGACGGGGGGGAGAAAGCCAGAAGCAGTACTTC.

V is TRBV6-1 and J is TRBJ2-7; TRBD2 matches at 7 bases. Germline trimming cut 8 bases from V and 3 bases from J; bases unmatched to any gene: 13. CDR1 is MNHNS and CDR2 is SASEGT in the germline V gene. The CDR3 is 15 residues long. CDR3 bases: TGTGCCAGCCGCTTTGCGGGGGATGGGCGCTACGAGCAGTACTTC. It yields the protein CASRFAGDGRYEQYF.